This TCR beta chain was obtained from a study of blood T cells in healthy people across ages. A second about 6 to 12 cycle PCR used barcoded and J-beta primers. Each CDR3 protein is one row after TCRdb ran MiXCR on the 5' RACE reads. This table has some 760,000 distinct CDR3 sequences, roughly 25% appearing once. Study outcomes and limitations: While age rose, TCR beta diversity per million T cells dropped in a roughly linear way.

To note about this clonotype: The antigen is unknown.

The CDR3 length is 13 residues. The ends were cut back, 4 bases at V and 4 bases at J, with 10 bases in the middle. These data also featured in a second study, about T cells of mothers and their children.

The material sequenced was blood. The sequence came from a boy between 5 and 17 years old in good health. The J gene is TRBJ1-2, the V gene TRBV12-3 or TRBV12-4; D ambiguous. CDR3 DNA: TGTGCCAGCAGTTCGGGCCCCTTCTATGGCTACACCTTC. Translation: CASSSGPFYGYTF.